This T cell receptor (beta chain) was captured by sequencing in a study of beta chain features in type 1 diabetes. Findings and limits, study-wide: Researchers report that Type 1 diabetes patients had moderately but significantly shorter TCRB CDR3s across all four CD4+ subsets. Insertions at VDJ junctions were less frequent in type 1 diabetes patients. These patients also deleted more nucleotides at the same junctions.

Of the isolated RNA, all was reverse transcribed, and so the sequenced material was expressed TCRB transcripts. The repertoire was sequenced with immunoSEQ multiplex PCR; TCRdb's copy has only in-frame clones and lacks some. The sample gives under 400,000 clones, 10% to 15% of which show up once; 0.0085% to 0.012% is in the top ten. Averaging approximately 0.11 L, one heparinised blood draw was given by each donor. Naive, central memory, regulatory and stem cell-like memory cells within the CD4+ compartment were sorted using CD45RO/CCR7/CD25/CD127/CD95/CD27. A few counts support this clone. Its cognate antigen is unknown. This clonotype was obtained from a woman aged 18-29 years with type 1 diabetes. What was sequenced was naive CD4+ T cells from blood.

The CDR3 sequence is CSVVGGAGGSGEQYF. The CDR3 nucleotides are TGCAGCGTTGTCGGCGGGGCGGGGGGGTCGGGCGAGCAGTACTTC. This sequence joins TRBV29-1 and TRBJ2-7; 9 bases are shared with TRBD2. Unmatched junction bases numbered 13, after V lost 4 bases and J lost 6 bases. CDR1 is SQVTM and CDR2 is ANQGSEA in the germline V gene. There are 15 residues in the CDR3.